The 6 T cell receptor beta chains in this list originate from one sample, sequenced in a study of OX40 agonist ivuxolimab in advanced cancers. The method was immunoSEQ multiplex PCR; TCRdb's version includes in-frame clones alone and lacks a portion of them. Of more than 50,000 clones in the sample, around 90% were seen once. Sequenced material: CD4+ or CD8+ T cells sorted from blood, taken in a trial of the OX40 agonist ivuxolimab. These receptors all stem from an adult with an advanced solid tumor such as melanoma, head and neck, liver or kidney cancer.

The chain uses TRBV7-2 and TRBJ2-3; 7 positions agree with TRBD2. The length of the CDR3 is 15 residues. The ends lost 3 bases at V and 1 base at J; junction bases unmatched: 4. CDR1 and CDR2 from the germline V gene are SGHTA and FQGNSA. The CDR3 nucleotides read TGTGCCAGCAGCTTGCAACGGGGGGGCACAGATACGCAGTATTTT. Its translation is CASSLQRGGTDTQYF.

The V call is TRBV7-8, the J call TRBJ1-3, with 7 bases that match TRBD1. The germline V gene has CDR1 SGHVS and CDR2 FQNEAQ. V lost 5 bases to trimming and J lost 4 bases; unmatched junction nucleotides: 5. CDR3 size: 14 residues. The CDR3 protein is CASSLGTVGNTIYF. The CDR3 bases are TGTGCCAGCAGCCTCGGGACAGTCGGAAACACCATATATTTT.

This clone was seen just once. This chain joins TRBV27 and TRBJ2-7, with D maybe TRBD1 (5 bases). Germline V lookup: CDR1 MNHEY, CDR2 SMNVEV (reference sequence). This CDR3 contains 15 residues. Trimming took off 5 bases at V and 1 base at J, with 15 bases between the two ends. The CDR3 reads CASSTSDSRSYEQYF. CDR3 nucleotides: TGTGCCAGCAGTACTTCCGACAGCCGATCCTACGAGCAGTACTTC.

With respect to this clone: The same CDR3 also results from other DNA sequences found in this sample. The chain is built from TRBV28 and TRBJ1-5, with 7 bases matching TRBD1. Unmatched junction bases numbered 1, after V lost 7 bases and J lost 4 bases. The CDR3 extends over 12 amino acids. Germline V CDR1 and CDR2: MDHEN, SYDVKM. The CDR3 loop reads CASNRGNQPQHF. DNA of the CDR3: TGTGCCAGCAACAGGGGAAATCAGCCCCAGCATTTT.

The chain employs TRBV7-2 and TRBJ2-7, with D maybe TRBD1 (6 bases). The germline V gene encodes CDR1 SGHTA and CDR2 FQGNSA. The CDR3 loop spans 14 amino acids. V was shortened by 5 bases and J by 2 bases, with 13 bases between the two germline ends. This CDR3 is CASSATGTTYEQYF. The CDR3 DNA reads as TGTGCCAGCAGCGCTACCGGGACAACCTACGAGCAGTACTTC.

V is TRBV5-1 and J is TRBJ1-4; D unclear. Trimming removed 5 bases from V and 6 bases from J, with 11 bases in between. There are 13 residues in the CDR3. Germline loops: CDR1 SGHRS, CDR2 YFSETQ. CDR3 region: CASSPGVDEKLFF. CDR3 coding DNA: TGCGCCAGCAGTCCCGGAGTGGATGAAAAACTGTTTTTT.